Listed below are T cell receptor beta chains from one sample, sequenced in a study of T cells in Graves' hyperthyroidism and ophthalmopathy. MiXCR was run by TCRdb on the multiplex PCR reads, yielding one entry per CDR3 protein. The sample has about 290,000 distinct CDR3 sequences, approximately 16% seen once. Sequences were obtained from blood. The source is a woman in her fifties or sixties with Graves' hyperthyroidism that later progressed to Graves' ophthalmopathy. CDR3s include the opening cysteine and the closing phenylalanine or tryptophan. A D gene is named only where the DNA matches it firmly. Clone size is stated in some rows and not others, as once, few, many or a class when expanded.

-	TRBD2	TRBJ2-5	TRBV3-1	15	CATLGGLAGKETQYF	TGTGCCACCCTCGGGGGGCTAGCGGGGAAAGAGACCCAGTACTTC
-	-	TRBJ1-4	TRBV4-2	14	CASSQAGANEKLFF	TGTGCCAGCAGCCAGGCCGGAGCCAATGAAAAACTGTTTTTT
many	TRBD1	TRBJ2-5	TRBV29-1	12	CSAATGTETQYF	TGCAGCGCCGCGACAGGGACGGAGACCCAGTACTTC
many	-	TRBJ2-7	TRBV4-1	13	CASSQEVEDEQYF	TGCGCCAGCAGCCAAGAAGTTGAGGACGAGCAGTACTTC
many	TRBD2	TRBJ2-1	TRBV5-1	15	CASSFTGTSENEQFF	TGCGCCAGCAGCTTTACCGGGACTAGCGAAAATGAGCAGTTCTTC
many	-	TRBJ2-2	TRBV5-1	13	CASSLGNTGELFF	TGTGCCAGCAGTCTGGGGAACACCGGGGAGCTGTTTTTT
many	-	TRBJ2-3	TRBV20-1	13	CSARDFSPDTQYF	TGCAGTGCTAGAGATTTCAGTCCAGATACGCAGTATTTT
many	TRBD1	TRBJ2-1	TRBV29-1	13	CSVVTGRGNEQFF	TGCAGCGTCGTGACAGGGAGAGGAAATGAGCAGTTCTTC
many	-	TRBJ1-5	TRBV7-8	13	CASSLSLGQPQHF	TGTGCCAGCAGCTTATCTCTGGGTCAGCCCCAGCATTTT
-	-	TRBJ1-2	TRBV5-6	15	CASSLTGSLAYGYTF	TGTGCCAGCAGCCTCACAGGATCCCTGGCCTATGGCTACACCTTC
few	TRBD2	TRBJ2-7	TRBV9	17	CASSPSVSGSSRNEQYF	TGTGCCAGCAGCCCTTCGGTTAGCGGGAGCTCCAGGAACGAGCAGTACTTC
many	TRBD2	TRBJ2-7	TRBV2	14	CASSLREGSYEQYF	TGTGCCAGCAGTCTGCGGGAGGGATCCTACGAGCAGTACTTC
few	TRBD2	TRBJ2-1	TRBV19	13	CASSMGGYNEQFF	TGTGCCAGTAGTATGGGGGGGTACAATGAGCAGTTCTTC
few	TRBD1	TRBJ1-5	TRBV6-2/TRBV6-3	17	CASSYYAGGPGNQPQHF	TGTGCCAGCAGTTACTATGCAGGGGGCCCGGGCAATCAGCCCCAGCATTTT
many	TRBD2	TRBJ2-1	TRBV11-1	17	CASSFRTSGRKGSEQFF	TGTGCCAGCAGCTTTAGGACTAGCGGGAGAAAGGGATCCGAGCAGTTCTTC
many	TRBD2	TRBJ2-1	TRBV20-1	14	CSARAQTSSNEQFF	TGCAGTGCTAGAGCTCAGACTAGCTCCAATGAGCAGTTCTTC
few	TRBD1	TRBJ2-2	TRBV20-1	15	CSAWDRGLNTGELFF	TGCAGTGCTTGGGACAGGGGGCTGAACACCGGGGAGCTGTTTTTT
many	TRBD2	TRBJ2-7	TRBV5-1	16	CASSSGLAGGPYEQYF	TGCGCCAGCAGCTCGGGACTAGCGGGAGGGCCCTACGAGCAGTACTTC
many	TRBD1	TRBJ2-5	TRBV25-1	15	CASSRQGAWEETQYF	TGTGCCAGCAGCCGACAGGGGGCATGGGAAGAGACCCAGTACTTC
many	-	TRBJ2-7	TRBV5-1	14	CASSFDGLTYEQYF	TGCGCCAGCAGCTTTGACGGCCTAACCTACGAGCAGTACTTC
many	-	TRBJ2-3	TRBV9	16	CASSAEVGSLTDTQYF	TGTGCCAGCAGCGCCGAGGTGGGGAGTTTGACAGATACGCAGTATTTT
-	-	TRBJ2-2	TRBV20-1	16	CSARDTIAGTNGELFF	TGCAGTGCTAGAGATACGATAGCTGGGACGAACGGGGAGCTGTTTTTT
many	-	TRBJ1-2	TRBV6-1	12	CASSQGFYGYTF	TGTGCCAGCAGTCAGGGGTTCTATGGCTACACCTTC
many	-	TRBJ1-2	TRBV12-3/TRBV12-4	16	CASSTLTGPANYGYTF	TGTGCCAGCAGTACGTTGACAGGACCCGCCAACTATGGCTACACCTTC
-	-	TRBJ1-4	TRBV4-1	16	CASSSGRGATNEKLFF	TGCGCCAGCAGCTCCGGGAGGGGTGCAACTAATGAAAAACTGTTTTTT
few	TRBD2	TRBJ2-4	TRBV20-1	14	CSALMGTSGNIQYF	TGCAGTGCCCTTATGGGGACTAGCGGAAACATTCAGTACTTC
few	-	TRBJ1-3	TRBV9	15	CASSVYGLPGNTIYF	TGTGCCAGCAGCGTATATGGACTCCCTGGAAACACCATATATTTT
many	-	TRBJ2-2	TRBV18	16	CASSPLVDFGTGELFF	TGTGCCAGCTCACCACTTGTGGATTTTGGCACCGGGGAGCTGTTTTTT
many	TRBD1	TRBJ1-1	TRBV27	14	CASSWTGVDTEAFF	TGTGCCAGCAGTTGGACAGGGGTGGACACTGAAGCTTTCTTT